The sequence of this TCR beta chain was determined in a study of T cell responses to AZD1222 COVID-19 vaccine. Second-dose timings of about 4 or about 12 weeks were pooled. For this clone: As yet, its antigen is unknown.

Clones were sequenced by immunoSEQ multiplex PCR, and TCRdb holds only the in-frame ones, with some missing. The sample shows 95,000 to 100,000 clones, about nine tenths of them seen only once. The study's findings and limits: The study reported that nearly half of spike-specific TCRs target unmutated variant regions. CD4 TCRs linked to vaccination spanned spike, dominating at 160-218 and 743-854. Seropositive status at baseline applied to only six AZD1222 recipients.

V lost 2 bases and J 4 bases, leaving 11 bases between the germline ends. The CDR3 consists of 15 residues. Germline V gene lookup returns CDR1 LGHDT and CDR2 YNNKEL (reference sequence). This clonotype was obtained from an adult who received the AZD1222 COVID-19 vaccine. This specimen consisted of peripheral blood, obtained 28 days after the second AZD1222 dose. The chain carries TRBV3-1 (or the pseudogene TRBV3-2) and TRBJ2-2, with D tentatively TRBD2 (6 bases). CDR3 sequence (DNA): TGTGCCAGCAGCCAAACTCTAGCGACCACCGGGGAGCTGTTTTTT. This gives the protein CASSQTLATTGELFF.